The next 14 T cell receptor beta chains were all read from a single sample in a study of PD-L1 blockade in urothelial cancer. Clones were read by immunoSEQ multiplex PCR, and TCRdb kept only the in-frame ones, dropping some. This sample has tens of thousands of clones, with about 83% found just once. Time point described: pretreatment peripheral blood. The starting material was PBMCs, obtained around atezolizumab (anti-PD-L1) treatment. All receptors derive from a man aged 55 to 70 with urothelial cancer.

The rearrangement joins TRBV5-1 to TRBJ2-1, with a tentative D call TRBD2 (5 bases). The germline V and J ends were trimmed by 4 bases and 4 bases, with 12 bases remaining between them. CDR3 length equals 14 residues. From germline, CDR1 is SGHRS and CDR2 YFSETQ. The CDR3 DNA reads as TGCGCCAGCAGCCTCGGGGAACTATACAATGAGCAGTTCTTC. It is translated as CASSLGELYNEQFF. The full variable domain, its missing parts supplied by reference TRBV5-1 and TRBJ2-1, is KAGVTQTPRYLIKTRGQQVTLSCSPISGHRSVSWYQQTPGQGLQFLFEYFSETQRNKGNFPGRFSGRQFSNSRSEMNVSTLELGDSALYLCASSLGELYNEQFFGPGTRLTVL.

The chain links TRBV7-2 to TRBJ2-7, with D possibly TRBD1 on 5 matching bases. The CDR3 totals 13 residues. Germline CDR1 is SGHTA and CDR2 is FQGNSA. Trimming shortened V by 4 bases and J by 2 bases, and 9 bases separated the two germline ends. CDR3 amino acids: CASSSDSAYEQYF. The CDR3 DNA reads as TGTGCCAGCAGCTCCGACAGCGCCTACGAGCAGTACTTC.

This clone occurred a few times. The chain employs TRBV6-1 and TRBJ1-2, with D tentatively TRBD1 (6 bases). Germline values: CDR1 MNHNS, CDR2 SASEGT. V was pared by 9 bases and J by 4 bases, with 15 bases between. The CDR3 covers 13 residues. The CDR3 DNA reads TGTGCCAGTGGGACACCCTCTAGCTATGGCTACACCTTC. This encodes CASGTPSSYGYTF.

This clone turned up a few times. The chain uses TRBV9 and TRBJ2-7, with D possibly matching TRBD2 (5 bases). Trimming removed 0 bases at V and 6 bases at J, with 10 bases between. Germline V gene sequence: CDR1 SGDLS, CDR2 YYNGEE. CDR3 length: 13 amino acids. CDR3 region: CASSVGPGVEQYF. The CDR3 DNA sequence: TGTGCCAGCAGCGTAGGGCCCGGGGTCGAGCAGTACTTC.

V gene TRBV11-2 combines with J gene TRBJ2-4; possible D gene TRBD1, 6 bases. Trimming pared 6 bases from V and 5 bases from J, leaving 14 bases between. This CDR3 has 14 amino acids. Germline V lookup: CDR1 SGHAT, CDR2 FQNNGV. CDR3 bases: TGTGCCAGCAGAAACACAGGGCTCGAAAACATTCAGTACTTC. Translation: CASRNTGLENIQYF.

V is TRBV7-9 and J is TRBJ1-6, with 7 bases fitting TRBD1. This CDR3 has 16 residues. Per germline, CDR1 SEHNR and CDR2 FQNEAQ (reference sequence). V shed 4 bases and J 7 bases; nucleotides not matched to a gene: 10. The CDR3 region has the DNA TGTGCCAGCAGCTCAACGCTCGGGACAGTCAATTCACCCCTCCACTTT. Translated, it gives CASSSTLGTVNSPLHF.

CDR3 nucleotide sequence: TGTGCCAGCAGTTGGCAGGGGCGCAATCAGCCCCAGCATTTT. It specifies CASSWQGRNQPQHF. The chain has TRBV6-5 and TRBJ1-5, with D possibly being TRBD1 (6 bases). Germline CDR1 and CDR2: MNHEY and SVGAGI. The germline V and J ends were trimmed by 4 bases and 2 bases, with 9 bases remaining between them. There are 14 residues in the CDR3.

CDR3 nucleotide sequence: TGTGCCAGCAGAGACCAGGGAATTGGGGCTGGCTACACCTTC. Translated: CASRDQGIGAGYTF. The chain recombines TRBV6-4 with TRBJ1-2, with a possible D match to TRBD1 (5 bases). Germline lookup yields CDR1 MRHNA and CDR2 SNTAGT. This CDR3 is built from 14 residues. V lost 6 bases and J lost 7, with 18 bases in between.

CDR3 coding DNA: TGTGCCAGCAGCTTGAAGGGAGGCGGCCTTCTGGGGAAACTGTTTTTT. It specifies CASSLKGGGLLGKLFF. The chain links TRBV5-6 to TRBJ1-4; D is undetermined. Germline V gene sequence: CDR1 SGHDT, CDR2 YYEEEE. The length of the CDR3 is 16 residues. Trimming took 1 base from V and 11 from J, leaving 21 bases between them.

The CDR3 is CASSTGTSGINEQFF. The CDR3 nucleotides are TGTGCCAGCAGTACCGGGACTAGCGGGATCAATGAGCAGTTCTTC. The chain carries TRBV6-5 and TRBJ2-1; 13 bases fit TRBD2. Trimming took 5 bases from V and 6 from J; bases not matched to a gene: 4. The V gene's germline CDR1 is MNHEY and CDR2 SVGAGI. CDR3 size: 15 residues.

This chain uses TRBV30 with TRBJ1-1; D not certain. The ends were cut back, 2 bases at V and 1 base at J, with 11 bases in the middle. Germline V gene sequence: CDR1 GTSNPN, CDR2 SVGIG (reference sequence). The CDR3 is made up of 14 amino acids. The CDR3 here is CAWSYAGRNTEAFF. The CDR3 DNA follows: TGTGCCTGGAGTTATGCGGGCCGGAACACTGAAGCTTTCTTT. The full variable domain, with the rest looked up from reference TRBV30 and TRBJ1-1, is SQTIHQWPATLVQPVGSPLSLECTVEGTSNPNLYWYRQAAGRGLQLLFYSVGIGQISSEVPQNLSASRPQDRQFILSSKKLLLSDSGFYLCAWSYAGRNTEAFFGQGTRLTVV.

The chain carries TRBV25-1 and TRBJ2-2; 8 nucleotides agree with TRBD1. V gave up 6 bases and J gave up 1 base; unmatched junction bases: 7. The CDR3 runs to 16 residues. Germline assignment: CDR1 MGHDK and CDR2 SYGVNS. CDR3 protein: CASRNQGAGNTGELFF. In DNA, the CDR3 is TGTGCCAGCAGGAACCAGGGGGCGGGGAACACCGGGGAGCTGTTTTTT.

The CDR3 DNA reads as TGCAGCGCGACAGGGGCCCTCTATGGCTACACCTTC. Translating it yields CSATGALYGYTF. This chain connects TRBV29-1 to TRBJ1-2; 8 bases fit TRBD1. Germline values: CDR1 SQVTM, CDR2 ANQGSEA. Trimming took 7 bases from V and 4 from J; bases not matched to a gene: 5. This CDR3 contains 12 residues.

The gene calls are TRBV10-1 and TRBJ2-1, with a weak D call TRBD2 (6 bases). The V end lost 2 bases, the J end lost 5 bases, and 16 bases lay between the germline ends. CDR3 length equals 16 residues. Germline V gives CDR1 WNHNN, CDR2 SYGVQD (reference sequence). The CDR3 DNA reads TGCGCCAGCAGTGAGAATGTCCTAGCGTCTAACAATGAGCAGTTCTTC. Protein: CASSENVLASNNEQFF.